This T cell receptor beta chain stems from a study of blood T cell repertoires in COVID-19. Study-level background: The cDNA or gDNA used as material had been derived from T cells, B-cell-depleted T cells, or PBMCs.

One Seattle source followed patients from active infection through their disease course. The germline V gene has CDR1 MDHEN and CDR2 SYDVKM. The CDR3 is made up of 13 amino acids. V lost 3 bases to trimming and J lost 8 bases, with 10 bases between them. Original methodology: Scientists estimated how many nucleated cells there were by amplifying reference gene primers. The repertoire was sequenced with immunoSEQ multiplex PCR; TCRdb's copy has only in-frame clones and lacks some. D and trimming come from the DNA, and the V and J calls and clone size come from that table. The sample records approximately 190,000 clones, 82% being singletons.

The J gene is TRBJ1-4, the V gene TRBV28; no clear D gene. The specimen sequenced was peripheral blood. The origin of this receptor is a woman in her sixties with COVID-19, enrolled during active disease. The CDR3 reads CASSFRTYEKLFF. The CDR3 nucleotides read TGTGCCAGCAGTTTTCGGACTTACGAAAAACTGTTTTTT. The variable domain in full, with the rest retrieved from reference TRBV28 and TRBJ1-4, is DVKVTQSSRYLVKRTGEKVFLECVQDMDHENMFWYRQDPGLGLRLIYFSYDVKMKEKGDIPEGYSVSREKKERFSLILESASTNQTSMYLCASSFRTYEKLFFGSGTQLSVL.